This T cell receptor (beta chain) stems from a study of OX40 agonist ivuxolimab in advanced cancers. Sequencing was performed with immunoSEQ multiplex PCR; in TCRdb, only in-frame clones are kept and a portion is missing. The repertoire consists of approximately 76,000 clones, with approximately 85% occurring once and the leading ten covering around 5.1%. Losses at the gene ends were 4 bases for V and 3 bases for J; bases not matched to a gene: 4. The CDR3 loop spans 14 amino acids. Germline CDR1 MGHDK, CDR2 SYGVNS. The timepoints at which blood was sampled were baseline, cycle 4 day 1, and cycle 7 day 1.

This chain links TRBV25-1 with TRBJ2-3, with 7 nucleotides matching TRBD2. Material: CD4+ or CD8+ T cells sorted from blood, obtained in a trial of the OX40 agonist ivuxolimab. This TCR derives from an adult with an advanced solid tumor such as melanoma, head and neck, liver or kidney cancer. Written as DNA, the CDR3 is TGTGCCAGCAGTGGTCTAGCGGAAACAGATACGCAGTATTTT. It yields the protein CASSGLAETDTQYF.